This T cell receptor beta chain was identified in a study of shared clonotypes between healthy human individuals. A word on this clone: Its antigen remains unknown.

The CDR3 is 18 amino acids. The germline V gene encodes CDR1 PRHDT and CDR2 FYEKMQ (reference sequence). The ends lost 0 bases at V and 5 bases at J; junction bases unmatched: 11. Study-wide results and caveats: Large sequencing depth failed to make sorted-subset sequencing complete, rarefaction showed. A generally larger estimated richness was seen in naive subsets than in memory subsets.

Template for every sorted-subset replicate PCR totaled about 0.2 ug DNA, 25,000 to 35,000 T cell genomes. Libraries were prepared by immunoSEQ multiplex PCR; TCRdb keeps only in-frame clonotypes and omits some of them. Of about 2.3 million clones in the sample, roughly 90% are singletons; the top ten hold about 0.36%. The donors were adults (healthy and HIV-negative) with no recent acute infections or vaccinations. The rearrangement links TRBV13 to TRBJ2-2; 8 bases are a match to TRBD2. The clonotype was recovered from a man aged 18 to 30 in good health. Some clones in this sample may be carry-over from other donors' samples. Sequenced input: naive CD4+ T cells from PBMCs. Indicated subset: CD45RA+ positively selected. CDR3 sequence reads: CASSLGLAAGGGTGELFF. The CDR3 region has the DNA TGTGCCAGCAGCTTAGGCCTAGCCGCGGGAGGTGGGACCGGGGAGCTGTTTTTT.